The 2 T cell receptor beta chains reported below all come from one sample, sequenced in a study of T cells in Graves' hyperthyroidism and ophthalmopathy. Regions amplified from RNA transcripts were the TCR beta CDR3 regions. HTBI primers drove first-round RT-PCR of the TCR CDR3. Using its own MiXCR run on the multiplex PCR reads, TCRdb lists one record per CDR3 protein. The sample includes 700,000 or so distinct CDR3 sequences, more than 14% of them seen just once. Sequences were obtained from blood. The source is a woman aged 45-59 years with Graves' ophthalmopathy.

This clonotype was seen ten or more times. The chain joins TRBV30 to TRBJ1-4; 10 bases map to TRBD1. The length of the CDR3 is 14 residues. Per germline, CDR1 GTSNPN and CDR2 SVGIG (reference sequence). The V segment lost 2 bases and the J segment 6 bases; nucleotides outside the gene matches: 3. Here the CDR3 reads CAWSYDRGHEKLFF. In DNA, the CDR3 is TGTGCCTGGAGTTACGACAGGGGGCATGAAAAACTGTTTTTT.

This clonotype was detected only a few times. This chain joins TRBV6-6 and TRBJ1-3; D is perhaps TRBD1 (5 bases). Trimming took off 0 bases at V and 4 bases at J, with 13 bases between the two ends. Germline V gives CDR1 MNHNY, CDR2 SVGAGI (reference sequence). The CDR3 extends over 16 amino acids. Here the CDR3 reads CASSYSPGMRGNTIYF. The CDR3, as DNA: TGTGCCAGCAGTTACTCCCCAGGGATGAGAGGAAACACCATATATTTT.